This is a list of T cell receptor beta chains from one sample in a study of cytomegalovirus exposure and HLA in healthy donors. The table came from immunoSEQ multiplex PCR; TCRdb's copy has only in-frame clones and leaves some out. The sample includes 120,000 or so clones, roughly 78% of them seen just once. Material for sequencing was PBMCs. The receptors shown here come from a woman in her thirties or forties in good health and CMV-seronegative. The CDR3 runs from the conserved cysteine through the conserved F or W. A D gene is named only where the DNA matches it firmly. The size entry is marked missing in some rows and otherwise reads once, few, many or a size class.

d_call: TRBD1
clone_size: .
j_call: TRBJ1-1
v_call: TRBV18
cdr3_aa: CASSTLGPGQGISEAFF
cdr3_nt: TGTGCCAGCTCCACCTTAGGGCCGGGACAGGGTATTTCTGAAGCTTTCTTT

d_call: TRBD1
clone_size: .
j_call: TRBJ1-4
v_call: TRBV9
cdr3_aa: CASSVAGTDNEKLFF
cdr3_nt: TGTGCCAGCAGCGTAGCTGGGACAGATAATGAAAAACTGTTTTTT

d_call: .
clone_size: few
j_call: TRBJ2-7
v_call: TRBV15
cdr3_aa: CATSTGNSEQYF
cdr3_nt: TGTGCCACCAGCACCGGGAACTCCGAGCAGTACTTC

d_call: TRBD1
clone_size: .
j_call: TRBJ1-4
v_call: TRBV14
cdr3_aa: CASSPRTGAGEKLFF
cdr3_nt: TGTGCCAGCAGCCCCCGAACAGGGGCTGGGGAAAAACTGTTTTTT

d_call: .
clone_size: .
j_call: TRBJ1-5
v_call: TRBV5-1
cdr3_aa: CASSRGDPSSAQHF
cdr3_nt: TGCGCCAGCAGCCGGGGGGACCCCAGTTCAGCCCAGCATTTT

d_call: .
clone_size: .
j_call: TRBJ2-1
v_call: TRBV27
cdr3_aa: CASSLFSATYNEQFF
cdr3_nt: TGTGCCAGCAGTTTATTTAGCGCCACCTACAATGAGCAGTTCTTC

d_call: TRBD2
clone_size: .
j_call: TRBJ2-5
v_call: TRBV10-2
cdr3_aa: CASSGGKTQYF
cdr3_nt: TGCGCCAGCTCGGGGGGGAAGACCCAGTACTTC

d_call: TRBD2
clone_size: .
j_call: TRBJ2-3
v_call: TRBV6-6
cdr3_aa: CASRPTSVGGTDTQYF
cdr3_nt: TGTGCCAGCAGGCCTACTAGCGTTGGCGGCACAGATACGCAGTATTTT

d_call: TRBD2
clone_size: .
j_call: TRBJ2-5
v_call: TRBV7-2
cdr3_aa: CASSLAPAGGRETQYF
cdr3_nt: TGTGCCAGCAGCTTAGCGCCGGCGGGAGGGAGGGAGACCCAGTACTTC

d_call: TRBD1
clone_size: .
j_call: TRBJ2-2
v_call: TRBV7-2
cdr3_aa: CASSARWTGRNTGELFF
cdr3_nt: TGTGCCAGCAGCGCCCGATGGACAGGTCGGAACACCGGGGAGCTGTTTTTT

d_call: .
clone_size: few
j_call: TRBJ2-7
v_call: TRBV5-4
cdr3_aa: CASSLAAGYTYEQYF
cdr3_nt: TGTGCCAGCAGCTTGGCTGCAGGCTATACCTACGAGCAGTACTTC

d_call: .
clone_size: .
j_call: TRBJ1-3
v_call: TRBV7-7
cdr3_aa: CASSPARGNTIYF
cdr3_nt: TGTGCTAGCAGCCCCGCCAGGGGAAACACCATATATTTT

d_call: TRBD2
clone_size: .
j_call: TRBJ2-5
v_call: TRBV14
cdr3_aa: CASSQNRGRGGETQYF
cdr3_nt: TGTGCCAGCAGCCAAAACCGCGGGAGGGGTGGAGAGACCCAGTACTTC

d_call: .
clone_size: .
j_call: TRBJ2-7
v_call: TRBV29-1
cdr3_aa: CSVGAGVAYEQYF
cdr3_nt: TGCAGCGTCGGAGCGGGCGTCGCCTACGAGCAGTACTTC

d_call: TRBD2
clone_size: few
j_call: TRBJ2-1
v_call: TRBV28
cdr3_aa: CASTASGRASYNEQFF
cdr3_nt: TGTGCCAGCACTGCGAGCGGGAGGGCCTCCTACAATGAGCAGTTCTTC

d_call: TRBD1
clone_size: .
j_call: TRBJ1-5
v_call: TRBV29-1
cdr3_aa: CSVRSGTGGDYSNQPQHF
cdr3_nt: TGCAGCGTTAGATCCGGGACAGGGGGCGATTATAGCAATCAGCCCCAGCATTTT

d_call: .
clone_size: .
j_call: TRBJ2-5
v_call: TRBV2
cdr3_aa: CASRAETQYF
cdr3_nt: TGTGCCAGCAGGGCCGAGACCCAGTACTTC

d_call: .
clone_size: .
j_call: TRBJ1-2
v_call: TRBV5-1
cdr3_aa: CASSLVETSYGYTF
cdr3_nt: TGCGCCAGCAGCTTGGTCGAGACAAGCTATGGCTACACCTTC

d_call: .
clone_size: .
j_call: TRBJ1-2
v_call: TRBV5-1
cdr3_aa: CASSLVAGTNYGYTF
cdr3_nt: TGCGCCAGCAGCTTGGTGGCGGGGACCAACTATGGCTACACCTTC

d_call: TRBD1
clone_size: .
j_call: TRBJ1-2
v_call: TRBV19
cdr3_aa: CASSQGRTGGGYTF
cdr3_nt: TGTGCCAGCTCCCAGGGCCGGACAGGCGGCGGCTACACCTTC

d_call: .
clone_size: .
j_call: TRBJ2-7
v_call: TRBV10-2
cdr3_aa: CASSEYPGQIEQYF
cdr3_nt: TGCGCCAGCAGTGAGTACCCTGGACAGATCGAGCAGTACTTC